This record concerns one TCR beta chain sequence. The data are from a study of tumor-infiltrating lymphocytes in primary liver carcinoma. Unsorted bulk tissue of roughly 18-31 mg yielded co-extracted RNA and DNA. Priming with a constant-region primer yielded TCR beta cDNA from around 0.45 ug total RNA. Nested multiplex PCR, run for three rounds with slightly modified ARM-PCR, yielded TCR beta libraries. TCRdb reprocessed the multiplex PCR reads with MiXCR, giving one entry per CDR3 protein. The sample carries 65,000 to 90,000 distinct CDR3 sequences, around 70% recorded once. This receptor was taken from a man aged 35 to 55 with primary liver carcinoma and hepatitis B virus infection. Sequenced input: liver tumor tissue from sampling region 1. As for subset: tumor region T1, superior pole.

CDR3 amino acids: CVSGYAGEGITGELFF. In DNA form, the CDR3 reads TGTGTCAGTGGTTACGCAGGGGAGGGAATCACCGGGGAGCTGTTTTTT. The chain recombines TRBV6-6 with TRBJ2-2, with D possibly being TRBD2 (7 bases). Germline CDR1 MNHNY, CDR2 SVGAGI (reference sequence). The CDR3 length is 16 residues.